This T cell receptor beta chain was sequenced during a study of CD8 T cells in ankylosing spondylitis. Turning to this clonotype: Its antigen is unidentified.

Study results and limitations: Ankylosing spondylitis blood seemed to carry a telltale TCR beta motif made of about 8 highly homologous variants.

For TCR beta, libraries came from quantitative 5'-RACE with molecular barcodes. TCRdb reprocessed the 5' RACE reads with MiXCR, giving one entry per CDR3 protein. The sample contains about 310,000 distinct CDR3 sequences, less than 25% of which appear only once. CDR1 is DFQATT and CDR2 is SNEGSKA in the germline V gene (reference sequence). This CDR3 spans 14 amino acids. The V end was cut by 3 bases, the J end by 5 bases, with 16 bases between. The sequenced sample consisted of blood, either unsorted or a sorted T cell fraction (not recorded which). This rearrangement joins TRBV20-1 to TRBJ1-1; the D is unclear. The receptor was isolated from a female donor with ankylosing spondylitis or in good health (not recorded which). The CDR3 region is CSASLSLGKTEAFF. CDR3 nucleotides: TGCAGTGCTAGTCTAAGCCTCGGGAAGACTGAAGCTTTCTTT.